A selection of T cell receptor beta chains follows, all from one sample in a study of cytomegalovirus exposure and HLA in healthy donors. TCRdb's copy holds only in-frame clones and misses some; the assay was immunoSEQ multiplex PCR. The sample yields approximately 150,000 clones, about 80% seen once. The sequencing input was PBMCs. Receptors originate from a man between 18 and 29 years old in good health and CMV-seropositive. Both conserved end residues are part of each CDR3. D genes are given only for firm matches. Part of the rows lack a size; the others show once, few, many or a class for expanded clones.

d_call | j_call | clone_size | v_call | cdr3_nt | cdr3_aa
. | TRBJ1-2 | . | TRBV7-9 | TGTGCCAGCAGCCACAGGGAAGGCTACACCTTC | CASSHREGYTF
. | TRBJ2-7 | . | TRBV5-5 | TGTGCCAGCAGCCCCCCCGCCTACGAGCAGTACTTC | CASSPPAYEQYF
TRBD2 | TRBJ2-7 | few | TRBV5-1 | TGCGCCAGCAGCGTGCGGACTAGCGGGAGGGTTTCGTACGAGCAGTACTTC | CASSVRTSGRVSYEQYF
TRBD2 | TRBJ2-1 | few | TRBV5-8 | TGTGCCAGCAGCTTGGGACTAGCGGGGGGGGAGCAGTTCTTC | CASSLGLAGGEQFF
TRBD2 | TRBJ2-1 | . | TRBV7-2 | TGTGCCAGCAGCTTGACTAGCGGGCGGTACAATGAGCAGTTCTTC | CASSLTSGRYNEQFF
TRBD2 | TRBJ2-1 | . | TRBV7-2 | TGTGCCAGCAGCTTAGTGGGGGGGAGCGCCTACAATGAGCAGTTCTTC | CASSLVGGSAYNEQFF
TRBD1 | TRBJ2-4 | . | TRBV10-3 | TGTGCCATCAGTGAGTCAGGGGGCATGGGCAAAAACATTCAGTACTTC | CAISESGGMGKNIQYF
TRBD2 | TRBJ2-3 | . | TRBV25-1 | TGTGCCAGCAGTGAATCCGCCGGGACTAGCGGAGCCCAAAGGCAATTT | CASSESAGTSGAQRQF
TRBD2 | TRBJ2-5 | few | TRBV5-8 | TGTGCCAGCAGCTTCTTTAGCGGGGGGAAGGGAGAGACCCAGTACTTC | CASSFFSGGKGETQYF
. | TRBJ2-7 | once | TRBV19 | TGTGCCAGTAGACCTCAGGGGACCCCCTCCTACGAGCAGTACTTC | CASRPQGTPSYEQYF
TRBD2 | TRBJ2-7 | . | TRBV9 | TGTGCCAGCAGCGTAGGGGCGGGGGGTCACTACGAGCAGTACTTC | CASSVGAGGHYEQYF
TRBD1 | TRBJ1-4 | . | TRBV5-6 | TGTGCCAGCAGCCCCGCCGGGACAGATTATGAAAAACTGTTTTTT | CASSPAGTDYEKLFF
. | TRBJ1-2 | few | TRBV4-3 | TGCGCCAGCAGCCCGGTAAATCCCGGCGGCAGATATGGCTACACCTTC | CASSPVNPGGRYGYTF
TRBD2 | TRBJ2-1 | . | TRBV6-1 | TGTGCCAGCAGTGACCTAGCGGGGGGGATCGATGAGCAGTTCTTC | CASSDLAGGIDEQFF
. | TRBJ1-1 | once | TRBV7-6 | TGTGCCAGCAGCCCCCGCACCGGGCGGAGGCTCACTGAAGCTTTCTTT | CASSPRTGRRLTEAFF
TRBD1 | TRBJ1-6 | once | TRBV5-5 | TGTGCCAGCAGCTTGACAGGGGATAATTCACCCCTCCACTTT | CASSLTGDNSPLHF
TRBD2 | TRBJ2-2 | . | TRBV7-6 | TGTGCCAGCAGCGCGATAGCGGGAGGGAACACCGGGGAGCTGTTTTTT | CASSAIAGGNTGELFF
TRBD1 | TRBJ1-2 | . | TRBV29-1 | TGCAGCGTTCCCGGGACAGGATTTATAAACTATGGCTACACCTTC | CSVPGTGFINYGYTF
. | TRBJ2-1 | few | TRBV5-5 | TGTGCCAGCAGCTTGTATAATGAGCAGTTCTTC | CASSLYNEQFF
TRBD1 | TRBJ2-5 | . | TRBV6-6 | TGTGCCAGCAGTTACACCCGAACAGGGGGCCAGTACTTC | CASSYTRTGGQYF
TRBD1 | TRBJ2-2 | . | TRBV10-3 | TGTGCCATCAGTCCGGGGAACAGGGGTTCCACCGGGGAGCTGTTTTTT | CAISPGNRGSTGELFF
TRBD1 | TRBJ1-4 | . | TRBV5-1 | TGCGCCAGCAGCTGGGGGACAGGGAAGGAAAAACTGTTTTTT | CASSWGTGKEKLFF
. | TRBJ2-1 | few | TRBV7-9 | TGTGCCAGCAGCTATAGAGGAAGCGGGCCCGACAATGAGCAGTTCTTC | CASSYRGSGPDNEQFF
TRBD2 | TRBJ2-1 | . | TRBV2 | TGTGCCAGCAGTGAAGCCTCGACTAGCGGGGGTTATGAGCAGTTCTTC | CASSEASTSGGYEQFF
. | TRBJ2-1 | . | TRBV2 | TGTGCCAGCAGTGAAGCGGGAGTGGGGTACAATGAGCAGTTCTTC | CASSEAGVGYNEQFF
TRBD2 | TRBJ2-3 | . | TRBV13 | TGTGCCAGCAGCCTAGCGGGGGGGCTGGCAGATACGCAGTATTTT | CASSLAGGLADTQYF
TRBD1 | TRBJ1-2 | . | TRBV6-5 | TGTGCCAGCAGTTCGACAGGGGGGCACTATGGCTACACCTTC | CASSSTGGHYGYTF
. | TRBJ1-6 | few | TRBV27 | TGTGCCAGCAGTTTAGGTATGGGGGGGGATTCACCCCTCCACTTT | CASSLGMGGDSPLHF
TRBD2 | TRBJ2-1 | few | TRBV5-4 | TGTGCCAGCAGCTTGGGTAGCGGGAGGGTCTACAATGAGCAGTTCTTC | CASSLGSGRVYNEQFF
. | TRBJ2-7 | . | TRBV6-5 | TGTGCCAGCAACCAGGGTTCGAAGGTCCACGAGCAGTACTTC | CASNQGSKVHEQYF
. | TRBJ1-4 | . | TRBV18 | TGTGCCAGCTCACCAGGGGGCAATGAAAAACTGTTTTTT | CASSPGGNEKLFF
TRBD1 | TRBJ1-3 | . | TRBV6-5 | TGTGCCAGCAGAAGAATACAGGGGGCTGGAAACACCATATATTTT | CASRRIQGAGNTIYF
. | TRBJ1-6 | few | TRBV19 | TGTGCCAGTAGTATAGCGAGCTCCTATAATTCACCCCTCCACTTT | CASSIASSYNSPLHF
. | TRBJ2-7 | . | TRBV6-6 | TGTGCCAGCAGTTCCTTTGCCGGGAACGAGCAGTACTTC | CASSSFAGNEQYF
. | TRBJ1-5 | . | TRBV12-5 | TGTGCTAGTGGTCCCGATCAGCCCCAGCATTTT | CASGPDQPQHF
. | TRBJ1-4 | few | TRBV4-3 | TGCGCCAGCAGCCAAGAGTTGAGGGTTGTGTATAATGAAAAACTGTTTTTT | CASSQELRVVYNEKLFF
TRBD2 | TRBJ2-1 | . | TRBV7-9 | TGTGCCAGCAGCGCCGTAGCGGGAGAATCCTACAATGAGCAGTTCTTC | CASSAVAGESYNEQFF
TRBD1 | TRBJ2-3 | . | TRBV10-3 | TGTGCCATCAGTGAGGGACAGGGCACAGATACGCAGTATTTT | CAISEGQGTDTQYF
TRBD1 | TRBJ1-3 | . | TRBV7-9 | TGTGCCAGCAGCCTCGGGACAGGGATCGGAAACACCATATATTTT | CASSLGTGIGNTIYF
TRBD2 | TRBJ2-7 | . | TRBV7-6 | TGTGCCAGCAGCTTACAGCTAGCGGGAGGGCAAGGATACGAGCAGTACTTC | CASSLQLAGGQGYEQYF
TRBD2 | TRBJ2-2 | few | TRBV11-3 | TGTGCCAGCAGCGTCGGGACTAGCGCAGTTAGGACCGGGGAGCTGTTTTTT | CASSVGTSAVRTGELFF
. | TRBJ1-1 | . | TRBV9 | TGTGCCAGCAGACAGGGATTGAACACTGAAGCTTTCTTT | CASRQGLNTEAFF
. | TRBJ1-1 | . | TRBV10-3 | TGTGCCATCAGTGAGTCGGTACAGGGTAGTTCTGAAGCTTTCTTT | CAISESVQGSSEAFF
TRBD2 | TRBJ2-1 | few | TRBV6-5 | TGTGCCAGCAGGAATCGGGAGGGTTACAATGAGCAGTTCTTC | CASRNREGYNEQFF
. | TRBJ2-7 | few | TRBV7-9 | TGTGCCAGCAGCTTTCCCACGGGTCACTCCTACGAGCAGTACTTC | CASSFPTGHSYEQYF
TRBD1 | TRBJ2-7 | few | TRBV2 | TGTGCCAGCACCGACGGACAGGGGATCTCCTACGAGCAGTACTTC | CASTDGQGISYEQYF
. | TRBJ1-3 | . | TRBV7-9 | TGTGCCAGCAGCAGCCCTCTTAAGAACTCTGGAAACACCATATATTTT | CASSSPLKNSGNTIYF
. | TRBJ1-4 | . | TRBV5-1 | TGCGCCAGCAGCTCAGACACCTCAACTAATGAAAAACTGTTTTTT | CASSSDTSTNEKLFF
. | TRBJ2-7 | . | TRBV15 | TGTGCCACCAGCGCCCAAGGGGTTAGCGAGCAGTACTTC | CATSAQGVSEQYF
. | TRBJ2-5 | . | TRBV18 | TGTGCCAGCTCACCAGACTCGGCGGGGCGGAAGACCCAGTACTTC | CASSPDSAGRKTQYF
. | TRBJ2-3 | . | TRBV9 | TGTGCCAGCAGCGACGACAGGAGCACAGATACGCAGTATTTT | CASSDDRSTDTQYF
TRBD1 | TRBJ2-1 | . | TRBV19 | TGTGCCAGCAGAGCGGGACAGGGTCGATTCAATGAGCAGTTCTTC | CASRAGQGRFNEQFF
. | TRBJ2-2 | . | TRBV19 | TGTGCCAGTAGTATGTCGAACTCGAACACCGGGGAGCTGTTTTTT | CASSMSNSNTGELFF
TRBD2 | TRBJ2-3 | few | TRBV6-5 | TGTGCCAGCAGTTACTCACGCGGGGGGGGCACAGATACGCAGTATTTT | CASSYSRGGGTDTQYF
. | TRBJ1-2 | . | TRBV11-2 | TGTGCCAGCAGCTCCCGGGACCGGGGGGACTATGGCTACACCTTC | CASSSRDRGDYGYTF